This entry lists 16 T cell receptor beta chains sequenced from one sample in a study of T cells in Graves' hyperthyroidism and ophthalmopathy. What was amplified from RNA transcripts were TCR beta CDR3 regions. Primed by the HTBI set, a first-round RT-PCR was run on the TCR CDR3. TCRdb recomputed calls from the multiplex PCR reads with MiXCR, one row per CDR3 protein. The sample carries some 510,000 distinct CDR3 sequences, just over 45% recorded once. Sequenced material: peripheral blood or thyroid tissue (not recorded which). These receptors originate from a woman aged 18-29 years with Graves' hyperthyroidism.

This clonotype was found a few times. The rearrangement uses TRBV11-3 and TRBJ2-7; D perhaps matches TRBD2 (6 bases). The CDR3 has 12 amino acids. The germline CDR1 and CDR2 sequences are SGHNT and YENEEA. Trimming pared 8 bases from V and 6 bases from J, leaving 14 bases between. The CDR3 DNA sequence: TGTGCCAGCGGCGGGGTCTCCAGCGAGCAGTACTTC. This gives the protein CASGGVSSEQYF.

This clonotype was detected only a few times. The chain carries TRBV19 and TRBJ2-2, with unresolved D. Germline V gene data show CDR1 as LNHDA and CDR2 as SQIVND (reference sequence). The CDR3 is made up of 11 amino acids. V lost 7 bases and J 6 bases, leaving 6 bases between the germline ends. CDR3 in DNA: TGTGCCAGTATTCAATCCGGGGAGCTGTTTTTT. It specifies CASIQSGELFF.

The chain couples TRBV20-1 to TRBJ1-1; TRBD1 is a possible D gene (5 bases). Trimming left V 1 base short and J 1 base short, with 10 bases between. The V gene's germline CDR1 is DFQATT and CDR2 SNEGSKA (reference sequence). This CDR3 contains 14 residues. Written as DNA, the CDR3 is TGCAGTGCTAGAGCCAGGGACCCGAACACTGAAGCTTTCTTT. Translated: CSARARDPNTEAFF.

In its sample, this clonotype was seen many times. The rearrangement links TRBV2 to TRBJ1-2; D is unclear. In germline, CDR1 is SNHLY, CDR2 FYNNEI. This CDR3 is built from 13 residues. V was pared by 3 bases and J by 4 bases, with 9 bases between. CDR3 coding DNA: TGTGCCAGCAGTGACGATGGATTCTATGGCTACACCTTC. Its protein product is CASSDDGFYGYTF.

The chain is built from TRBV29-1 and TRBJ1-2; D is undetermined. This CDR3 region has 11 residues. Germline CDR1 reads SQVTM; CDR2 reads ANQGSEA. CDR3: CNGETLYGYTF. CDR3 sequence (DNA): TGCAACGGGGAGACCCTTTATGGCTACACCTTC.

The chain uses TRBV6-1 and TRBJ1-5; D call uncertain. This CDR3 is built from 11 residues. V was trimmed by 10 bases and J by 2 bases, leaving 6 bases between them. Germline CDR1 MNHNS, CDR2 SASEGT. This CDR3 is CAKQGNQPQHF. The CDR3 DNA sequence: TGTGCCAAGCAGGGCAATCAGCCCCAGCATTTT.

As regards this clonotype: This may come from a read error, since a much larger clone is one base off. This chain uses TRBV2 with TRBJ1-5; D is unclear. Germline V gene data show CDR1 as SNHLY and CDR2 as FYNNEI. The CDR3 runs 12 residues. Between the trimmed V and J ends, which lost 6 bases and 4 bases, there was a span of 7 bases. In DNA, the CDR3 is TGTGCCAGCAGCTACCTAAATCAGCCCCAGCATTTT. Translating gives CASSYLNQPQHF.

This clonotype was recorded a few times. At one boundary the junction diverges from the germline segment, which might be a read error. V usage is TRBV2 and J usage is TRBJ1-4; D remains unclear. CDR3 length: 17 residues. Germline V CDR1 and CDR2: SNHLY, FYNNEI. Written as DNA, the CDR3 is TGTGCCAGCAGTTCCAGTAGGGATTGGCGTGGTAATGGAAAACTGTTTTTT. It yields the protein CASSSSRDWRGNGKLFF.

This chain uses TRBV7-2 with TRBJ2-7; 10 nucleotides agree with TRBD2. After removal of 1 base from V and 7 bases from J, the junction contained 7 bases not matched to a gene. Looked up from germline, CDR1 is SGHTA and CDR2 is FQGNSA. This CDR3 region has 15 residues. The CDR3 region is CASSLEGLAGEEQYF. DNA for the CDR3: TGTGCCAGCAGCTTAGAGGGTCTAGCGGGAGAAGAGCAGTACTTC.

This clonotype showed up many times. This chain links TRBV7-3 with TRBJ2-7; 9 bases fit TRBD1. The length of the CDR3 is 12 residues. The germline CDR1 and CDR2 sequences are SGHTA and FQGTGA. Trimming removed 5 bases from V and 11 bases from J; junction bases left unmatched: 7. CDR3 in amino acids: CASSPGQGIKYF. CDR3 DNA: TGTGCCAGCAGCCCAGGACAGGGGATTAAGTACTTC. Filled out from reference TRBV7-3 and TRBJ2-7, the complete variable domain reads GAGVSQTPSNKVTEKGKYVELRCDPISGHTALYWYRQSLGQGPEFLIYFQGTGAADDSGLPNDRFFAVRPEGSVSTLKIQRTERGDSAVYLCASSPGQGIKYFGPGTRLTVT.

The V and J genes are TRBV25-1 and TRBJ1-1; 8 nucleotides match TRBD1. The CDR3 length is 11 residues. J lost 10 bases, V lost 10 bases, and 8 bases had no gene match. Germline assignment: CDR1 MGHDK and CDR2 SYGVNS. CDR3 nucleotide sequence: TGTGCCACCGGGACAGGTCTGGGAGCTTTCTTT. Its protein is CATGTGLGAFF.

The J gene is TRBJ1-6, the V gene TRBV5-1; 7 bases align to TRBD1. The CDR3 has 16 residues. From germline, CDR1 is SGHRS and CDR2 YFSETQ. The trim removed 5 bases at V and 4 bases at J, leaving 9 bases unmatched. CDR3 residues: CASRPNAGGYNSPLHF. The CDR3 bases are TGCGCCAGCAGACCAAACGCAGGGGGATATAATTCACCCCTCCACTTT.

This sequence joins TRBV9 and TRBJ1-1, with a possible D match to TRBD1 (6 bases). Germline assignment: CDR1 SGDLS and CDR2 YYNGEE. This CDR3 contains 14 residues. The germline V and J ends were trimmed by 0 bases and 3 bases, with 9 bases remaining between them. For the CDR3, the DNA is TGTGCCAGCAGCGTAGGAGGGGGTTACACTGAAGCTTTCTTT. Amino acid sequence: CASSVGGGYTEAFF.

At least ten counts were recorded for this clonotype. The chain has TRBV7-2 and TRBJ1-1; D ambiguous. The CDR3 runs 14 residues. Germline CDR1 reads SGHTA; CDR2 reads FQGNSA. Trimming took 6 bases from V and 1 from J, leaving 12 bases between them. In DNA form, the CDR3 reads TGTGCCAGCAGACTAGACCCGGCGAACACTGAAGCTTTCTTT. It specifies CASRLDPANTEAFF. Looking up the rest from reference TRBV7-2 and TRBJ1-1 gives the full variable domain: GAGVSQSPSNKVTEKGKDVELRCDPISGHTALYWYRQSLGQGLEFLIYFQGNSAPDKSGLPSDRFSAERTGGSVSTLTIQRTQQEDSAVYLCASRLDPANTEAFFGQGTRLTVV.

This clonotype was seen more than once but under ten times. The chain combines TRBV6-6 with TRBJ1-2; D is unclear. The V gene lost 5 bases and the J gene lost 8 bases, with 21 bases spanning the gap. CDR3 length: 15 residues. CDR1 and CDR2 (germline): MNHNY, SVGAGI (reference sequence). The CDR3 region is CASSQGPQGLHGYTF. The CDR3 DNA reads TGTGCCAGCAGTCAAGGACCTCAAGGTCTACACGGCTACACCTTC.

The J gene is TRBJ2-5, the V gene TRBV24-1; 10 nucleotides line up with TRBD1. The J call may be mistaken, given a closer DNA end match to TRBJ2-7. CDR1 and CDR2 (germline): KGHDR, SFDVKD. The CDR3 sequence is 15 residues long. CDR3 loop: CATSDPGDRGGEQYF. CDR3 coding DNA: TGTGCCACCAGTGATCCAGGGGACAGGGGAGGCGAGCAGTACTTC.